What follows are 24 T cell receptor beta chains derived from one specimen sequenced in a study of T cell responses to AZD1222 COVID-19 vaccine. Data came from immunoSEQ multiplex PCR; TCRdb stores just in-frame clones and leaves some out. The profile shows under 30,000 clones, about 90% of them singletons. This specimen consisted of peripheral blood, obtained 28 days after the second AZD1222 dose. The origin of the receptors is an adult who received the AZD1222 COVID-19 vaccine.

The rearrangement uses TRBV18 and TRBJ2-2; a possible D gene is TRBD2 (5 bases). V shed 1 base and J shed 1 base, with 7 bases lying between them. CDR1 and CDR2 (germline): KGHSH, LQKENI. The CDR3 runs 15 residues. CDR3: CASSPREQNTGELFF. The CDR3 region has the DNA TGTGCCAGCTCACCACGGGAGCAGAACACCGGGGAGCTGTTTTTT.

CDR3 protein: CATSSREGAFGYTF. The CDR3 bases are TGTGCCACGTCATCGAGGGAAGGTGCATTTGGCTACACCTTC. J is TRBJ1-2 and V is TRBV19, with D uncertain. V was pared by 10 bases and J by 7 bases, with 22 bases between. In germline, CDR1 is LNHDA, CDR2 SQIVND (reference sequence). The CDR3 covers 14 residues.

The V call is TRBV7-2, the J call TRBJ2-3, with a tentative D call TRBD2 (6 bases). The CDR3 is 12 residues long. In germline, CDR1 is SGHTA, CDR2 FQGNSA. Trimming stripped 5 bases from V and 6 bases from J, with 9 bases between. In DNA, the CDR3 is TGTGCCAGCAGCCGACTAGTGGATACGCAGTATTTT. Its translation is CASSRLVDTQYF. The whole variable domain, filled in from reference TRBV7-2 and TRBJ2-3, reads GAGVSQSPSNKVTEKGKDVELRCDPISGHTALYWYRQSLGQGLEFLIYFQGNSAPDKSGLPSDRFSAERTGGSVSTLTIQRTQQEDSAVYLCASSRLVDTQYFGPGTRLTVL.

The genes are TRBV12-3 or TRBV12-4 and TRBJ2-1; D gene unclear. The CDR3 loop spans 12 amino acids. Trimming left V 5 bases short and J 10 bases short, with 12 bases between. CDR3 nucleotide sequence: TGTGCCAGCAGTACCCTGGGGTCCGAGCAGTTCTTC. Translation gives CASSTLGSEQFF.

The chain is built from TRBV5-1 and TRBJ1-4, with no clear D. V was shortened by 0 bases and J by 7 bases, with 10 bases between the two germline ends. Germline V lookup: CDR1 SGHRS, CDR2 YFSETQ. The CDR3 totals 14 residues. The CDR3 bases are TGCGCCAGCAGCTTGGAGGGCAAAGGTGAAAAACTGTTTTTT. It codes for CASSLEGKGEKLFF.

The chain has TRBV9 and TRBJ2-5; tentatively, D is TRBD1 or TRBD2 (6 bases each). V was trimmed by 3 bases and J by 4 bases, leaving 13 bases between them. Germline V gives CDR1 SGDLS, CDR2 YYNGEE. There are 14 residues in the CDR3. CDR3 bases: TGTGCCAGCAGCGCCGTGGGGGGCGGAGAGACCCAGTACTTC. This encodes CASSAVGGGETQYF.

DNA of the CDR3: TGTGCCAGCAGCTCGGGACTAGCTGTCGGCTATGAGCAGTTCTTC. The encoded protein is CASSSGLAVGYEQFF. This chain links TRBV7-2 with TRBJ2-1; 9 bases align to TRBD2. The CDR3 contains 15 residues. V was clipped by 4 bases and J by 8 bases; unmatched bases: 9. The germline CDR1 and CDR2 sequences are SGHTA and FQGNSA.

This clone was observed a handful of times. Here the CDR3 DNA reads TGTGCCAGCAGCCCCTTCCTGGGGGGCTACACCTTC. This translates into CASSPFLGGYTF. The chain links TRBV7-8 to TRBJ1-2; no clear D gene. From germline, CDR1 is SGHVS and CDR2 FQNEAQ. The CDR3 extends over 12 amino acids. V lost 5 bases and J 8 bases, leaving 12 bases between the germline ends.

There are a few counts of this clone. The chain has TRBV2 and TRBJ2-4, with 8 bases that match TRBD1. With 1 base clipped from V and 15 bases from J, the junction kept 5 bases outside the gene matches. The CDR3 has 12 residues. Germline V CDR1 and CDR2: SNHLY, FYNNEI. The CDR3 nucleotides read TGTGCCAGCAGTGAAGACGGGACAGGCTGGTACTTC. Translated, it gives CASSEDGTGWYF.

The rearrangement links TRBV2 to TRBJ2-3; tentatively, D is TRBD1 (6 bases). Between the trimmed V and J ends, which lost 8 bases and 2 bases, there was a span of 23 bases. The germline gives CDR1 SNHLY, CDR2 FYNNEI. The CDR3 extends over 17 amino acids. As DNA, the CDR3 is TGTGCCAGCCTGCACCCGGGACACACTCCCTCCACAGATACGCAGTATTTT. Protein: CASLHPGHTPSTDTQYF.

The V and J genes are TRBV2 and TRBJ1-5; a possible D gene is TRBD1 (5 bases). The CDR3 runs to 12 residues. Germline-derived CDR1 and CDR2 are SNHLY and FYNNEI. V lost 5 bases to trimming and J lost 7 bases, with 9 bases between them. The CDR3, as DNA: TGTGCCAGCAGTACGGGGGGACAGCCCCAGCATTTT. It specifies CASSTGGQPQHF.

The chain links TRBV5-1 to TRBJ1-1; 7 bases agree with TRBD1. Germline CDR1 and CDR2: SGHRS and YFSETQ. Trimming at V came to 7 bases and at J to 3 bases, leaving 15 bases not matched to a gene. The CDR3 extends over 16 amino acids. The CDR3 protein is CASRLGDRARDTEAFF. CDR3 sequence (DNA): TGCGCCAGCCGCCTGGGAGACAGGGCTAGGGACACTGAAGCTTTCTTT.

The chain joins TRBV3-1 (or the pseudogene TRBV3-2) to TRBJ2-3; D might be TRBD2 (5 bases). The CDR3 sequence is 15 residues long. Germline CDR1 and CDR2: LGHDT and YNNKEL (reference sequence). Between the trimmed V and J ends, which lost 2 bases and 2 bases, there was a span of 11 bases. In DNA form, the CDR3 reads TGTGCCAGCAGCCAACGGACGGGGTACACAGATACGCAGTATTTT. The encoded protein is CASSQRTGYTDTQYF.

This chain uses TRBV7-3 with TRBJ2-1; TRBD2 is a possible D gene (5 bases). The germline V and J ends were trimmed by 2 bases and 0 bases, with 11 bases remaining between them. CDR3 length: 16 amino acids. Germline CDR1 SGHTA, CDR2 FQGTGA. This chain's CDR3 is CASSLSAASSYNEQFF. CDR3 bases: TGTGCCAGCAGCTTATCAGCGGCTAGCTCCTACAATGAGCAGTTCTTC.

A note on this clone: The junction and the germline gene differ at one end; a read error may be behind it. This sample includes further DNA sequences coding for the same CDR3. The V gene is TRBV7-8, the J gene TRBJ2-7; D not resolved. Germline V gene data show CDR1 as SGHVS and CDR2 as FQNEAQ. CDR3 length equals 16 residues. The chain's CDR3 is CASSLRASTPPYEQYF. CDR3 sequence (DNA): TGTGCTAGCAGCCTACGCGCTTCAACACCCCCCTACGAGCAGTACTTC.

This sequence joins TRBV18 and TRBJ2-7; 11 nucleotides agree with TRBD2. The V and J ends lost 3 bases and 6 bases, in that order; junction bases with no gene match: 10. Germline V gene data show CDR1 as KGHSH and CDR2 as LQKENI. The CDR3 sequence is 16 residues long. This CDR3 is CASSPPGLAESGEQYF. The CDR3 region has the DNA TGTGCCAGCTCACCTCCGGGACTAGCGGAGTCCGGCGAGCAGTACTTC.

This clone showed up just once. The V call is TRBV7-3, the J call TRBJ1-1; D is perhaps TRBD1 (6 bases). The ends were cut back, 5 bases at V and 3 bases at J, with 13 bases in the middle. CDR1 and CDR2 from the germline V gene are SGHTA and FQGTGA. CDR3 length: 14 amino acids. The chain's CDR3 is CASSLRGRDTEAFF. CDR3 DNA sequence: TGTGCCAGCAGCCTGCGGGGGCGGGACACTGAAGCTTTCTTT.

CDR3 bases: TGTGCCACCAGCTCCGGGACAGGGTATGACTACGAGCAGTACTTC. This codes for CATSSGTGYDYEQYF. The chain joins TRBV15 to TRBJ2-7; 9 nucleotides align to TRBD1. The V and J ends lost 5 bases and 3 bases, in that order; junction bases with no gene match: 8. Per the germline V gene, CDR1 is LNHNV and CDR2 is YYDKDF (reference sequence). This CDR3 is 15 amino acids long.

CDR3 coding DNA: TGCGCCAGCAGCTTGGCAGACAGGGTTGGTGGAGGTAACTATGGCTACACCTTC. Translated, it gives CASSLADRVGGGNYGYTF. This chain connects TRBV5-1 to TRBJ1-2; 7 positions match TRBD1. V shed 0 bases and J 1 base; nucleotides not matched to a gene: 12. This CDR3 region has 18 residues. Germline V gives CDR1 SGHRS, CDR2 YFSETQ.

Only one count was recorded for this clone. V and J are TRBV7-9 and TRBJ2-5; 11 bases align to TRBD2. V lost 3 bases and J lost 7; bases outside the gene matches: 7. The CDR3 spans 15 residues. Germline assignment: CDR1 SEHNR and CDR2 FQNEAQ (reference sequence). This CDR3 is CASSFGTSGSGTQYF. CDR3 nucleotide sequence: TGTGCCAGCAGCTTTGGGACTAGCGGCTCGGGGACCCAGTACTTC.

The V gene is TRBV23-1, the J gene TRBJ1-1; D ambiguous. Being an ORF, TRBV23-1 has a function that is uncertain. The CDR3 covers 15 residues. The V gene lost 3 bases and the J gene lost 1 base, with 12 bases spanning the gap. The CDR3 loop reads CASSHPPWENTEAFF. CDR3 sequence (DNA): TGCGCCAGCAGTCACCCCCCCTGGGAGAACACTGAAGCTTTCTTT.

DNA for the CDR3: TGCGCCAGCAGCTTGGGCAGTACCAGGTCCGAGCAGTACTTC. Amino acids: CASSLGSTRSEQYF. The chain couples TRBV5-1 to TRBJ2-7; D is unresolved. Germline assignment: CDR1 SGHRS and CDR2 YFSETQ. V lost 0 bases and J 6 bases, leaving 13 bases between the germline ends. The CDR3 consists of 14 residues.

The chain carries TRBV15 and TRBJ2-1; 10 bases agree with TRBD2. The CDR3 contains 19 residues. V lost 5 bases, J lost 5 bases, and 18 bases stayed unmatched. Per the germline V gene, CDR1 is LNHNV and CDR2 is YYDKDF (reference sequence). Here the CDR3 DNA reads TGTGCCACCAGCCGGAGCCGGATTATTAGCGGGAGGTCGGACAATGAGCAGTTCTTC. It yields the protein CATSRSRIISGRSDNEQFF. Together with reference TRBV15 and TRBJ2-1, the CDR3 gives the full variable domain: DAMVIQNPRYQVTQFGKPVTLSCSQTLNHNVMYWYQQKSSQAPKLLFHYYDKDFNNEADTPDNFQSRRPNTSFCFLDIRSPGLGDTAMYLCATSRSRIISGRSDNEQFFGPGTRLTVL.

V and J are TRBV24-1 and TRBJ2-1; 12 bases agree with TRBD1. Germline V gives CDR1 KGHDR, CDR2 SFDVKD. The CDR3 covers 17 residues. J lost 4 bases, V lost 1 base, and 4 bases had no gene match. Here the CDR3 reads CATSDLGTGGGYNEQFF. CDR3 nucleotide sequence: TGTGCCACCAGTGATTTAGGGACAGGGGGCGGTTACAATGAGCAGTTCTTC.